This is a list of T cell receptor beta chains from one sample in a study of spatial heterogeneity in lung cancer. One entry per CDR3 protein results from TCRdb running MiXCR on the 5' RACE reads. The sample includes 110,000 or so distinct CDR3 sequences, under 14% of them seen just once. The sample in question was PBMCs, obtained at follow-up. These receptors were collected from a female donor with early-stage non-small cell lung cancer. The CDR3 runs from the conserved cysteine through the conserved F or W. D genes are given only for firm matches. Clone size is shown for a subset of rows, as once, few, many or a class of expanded clone.

cdr3_length d_call j_call v_call clone_size cdr3_aa cdr3_nt
13 NA TRBJ2-5 TRBV6-2/TRBV6-3 few CASSYWTQETQYF TGTGCCAGCAGTTACTGGACACAAGAGACCCAGTACTTC
17 NA TRBJ2-1 TRBV7-2 many CASSPNRGALGHGEQFF TGTGCCAGCAGCCCAAACCGGGGGGCATTGGGACACGGTGAGCAGTTCTTC
12 NA TRBJ2-5 TRBV7-9 NA CASSSLSETQYF TGTGCCAGCAGTTCACTTTCGGAGACCCAGTACTTC
15 NA TRBJ1-6 TRBV6-5 NA CASSYQRTLNSPLHF TGTGCCAGCAGTTACCAGAGGACTCTGAACTCACCCCTCCACTTT
16 NA TRBJ2-1 TRBV11-2 NA CASSYGLGSSYNEQFF TGTGCCAGCAGCTATGGGCTGGGCAGCTCCTACAATGAGCAGTTCTTC
13 TRBD1 TRBJ1-1 TRBV12-3/TRBV12-4 NA CASSPQWAGGAFF TGTGCCAGCAGTCCTCAATGGGCAGGGGGAGCTTTCTTT
16 TRBD2 TRBJ2-7 TRBV28 many CASSPHSGGSSYEQYF TGTGCCAGCAGTCCCCACTCAGGCGGGAGCTCCTACGAGCAGTACTTC
14 TRBD1 TRBJ2-4 TRBV28 many CASSLRQGQNIQYF TGTGCCAGCAGTCTCAGACAGGGCCAAAACATTCAGTACTTC
15 TRBD1 TRBJ2-5 TRBV11-2 medium-sized CASSVGTGGQETQYF TGTGCCAGCAGCGTCGGGACAGGGGGCCAAGAGACCCAGTACTTC
14 NA TRBJ2-5 TRBV7-9 many CASSFGYKQETQYF TGTGCCAGCAGCTTCGGCTACAAACAAGAGACCCAGTACTTC
16 NA TRBJ1-1 TRBV19 few CATNKGPQTVNTEAFF TGTGCCACCAACAAGGGGCCTCAGACAGTGAACACTGAAGCTTTCTTT
15 NA TRBJ2-2 TRBV12-3/TRBV12-4 NA CASRGSIRATGELFF TGTGCCAGCAGGGGGTCTATCAGGGCCACCGGGGAGCTGTTTTTT
18 TRBD2 TRBJ2-3 TRBV6-1 few CASSKTYALAAGTDTQYF TGTGCCAGCAGTAAGACATATGCACTAGCGGCGGGCACAGATACGCAGTATTTT
15 NA TRBJ2-5 TRBV27 few CASTQRGSRGETQYF TGTGCCAGCACCCAACGCGGCTCCCGGGGGGAGACCCAGTACTTC
15 NA TRBJ1-2 TRBV3-1 many CASSQGSTDLYGYTF TGTGCCAGCAGCCAAGGGTCGACGGATCTCTATGGCTACACCTTC
14 NA TRBJ2-5 TRBV20-1 NA CSARVVEGLETQYF TGCAGTGCTAGAGTCGTAGAGGGACTCGAGACCCAGTACTTC
15 NA TRBJ2-6 TRBV2 NA CVSRYANSGANVLTF TGTGTCTCACGGTACGCCAACTCTGGGGCCAACGTCCTGACTTTC
15 NA TRBJ2-5 TRBV18 many CASSPPTGRQETQYF TGTGCCAGCTCACCACCGACAGGCCGGCAAGAGACCCAGTACTTC
15 TRBD2 TRBJ2-1 TRBV20-1 once CSARDPAGGRNEQFF TGCAGTGCTAGAGATCCGGCGGGAGGTCGAAATGAGCAGTTCTTC
17 NA TRBJ2-1 TRBV2 NA CASSYSPLQLLGNEQFF TGTGCCAGCAGTTATTCTCCTCTTCAACTCCTTGGGAATGAGCAGTTCTTC
12 NA TRBJ2-1 TRBV6-5 NA CASSYGGTVQFF TGTGCCAGCAGTTACGGGGGTACGGTCCAGTTCTTC
13 NA TRBJ2-3 TRBV7-9 NA CASSLPPTDTQYF TGTGCCAGCAGCCTACCCCCCACAGATACGCAGTATTTT
15 TRBD1 TRBJ1-1 TRBV5-1 NA CASSYYDRVSTEAFF TGCGCCAGCAGCTATTACGACAGGGTGAGCACTGAAGCTTTCTTT
14 TRBD2 TRBJ2-3 TRBV12-3/TRBV12-4 NA CASKKGQPGLVQYF TGTGCCAGCAAGAAAGGACAGCCGGGACTAGTGCAGTATTTT
13 NA TRBJ1-1 TRBV20-1 many CSASSSIVTEAFF TGCAGTGCTAGTAGTTCGATCGTCACTGAAGCTTTCTTT
16 NA TRBJ2-1 TRBV7-9 NA CASSILSESSYNEQFF TGTGCCAGCAGCATTCTTAGCGAGAGCTCCTACAATGAGCAGTTCTTC
14 NA TRBJ2-3 TRBV12-3/TRBV12-4 many CASSPGTSTDTQYF TGTGCCAGCAGTCCAGGGACTAGCACAGATACGCAGTATTTT
13 NA TRBJ2-3 TRBV2 NA CASSGPFTDTQYF TGTGCCAGCAGTGGGCCATTCACAGATACGCAGTATTTT
12 NA TRBJ2-7 TRBV7-9 NA CASSWDANEQYF TGTGCCAGCAGCTGGGACGCGAACGAGCAGTACTTC
14 NA TRBJ1-5 TRBV18 many CASSPNRLLEPQHF TGTGCCAGCTCACCGAACCGATTGTTGGAGCCCCAGCATTTT
15 NA TRBJ2-3 TRBV5-1 few CASSLIQDGTDTQYF TGCGCCAGCAGCCTGATCCAAGATGGCACAGATACGCAGTATTTT
12 NA TRBJ2-5 TRBV7-2 few CASSLALNIQYF TGTGCCAGCAGCTTAGCACTAAATATCCAGTACTTC
15 TRBD1 TRBJ1-2 TRBV29-1 NA CSVDGQDGMNYGYTF TGCAGCGTAGACGGACAGGACGGTATGAACTATGGCTACACCTTC
19 TRBD2 TRBJ2-2 TRBV19 NA CASRTPPSGMGTKAGELFF TGTGCCAGTAGAACTCCTCCTAGCGGTATGGGAACCAAGGCCGGGGAGCTGTTTTTT
16 TRBD2 TRBJ2-5 TRBV5-1 once CASSILAGAQKETQYF TGCGCCAGCAGCATACTAGCGGGAGCCCAAAAAGAGACCCAGTACTTC
14 NA TRBJ2-5 TRBV28 NA CASSTRTVQETQYF TGTGCCAGCAGTACCCGGACAGTCCAAGAGACCCAGTACTTC
13 NA TRBJ2-6 TRBV28 NA CASFLSGANVLTF TGTGCCAGCTTCCTCTCTGGGGCCAACGTCCTGACTTTC
14 TRBD1 TRBJ2-3 TRBV29-1 many CSVERGQGTDTQYF TGCAGCGTTGAAAGGGGACAGGGTACAGATACGCAGTATTTT
13 NA TRBJ1-2 TRBV30 few CAWTTAMNYGYTF TGTGCCTGGACGACAGCCATGAACTATGGCTACACCTTC
15 NA TRBJ2-2 TRBV18 many CASSRADRNTGELFF TGTGCCAGCTCCCGGGCAGACCGGAACACCGGGGAGCTGTTTTTT
19 TRBD2 TRBJ2-1 TRBV12-3/TRBV12-4 few CASSLASGAYRHRNNEQFF TGTGCCAGCAGTTTAGCTAGCGGGGCTTATCGTCATCGGAACAATGAGCAGTTCTTC
15 TRBD2 TRBJ2-3 TRBV29-1 NA CSVEGSGRGSDTQYF TGCAGCGTTGAGGGTAGCGGGAGAGGCTCAGATACGCAGTATTTT
14 NA TRBJ2-2 TRBV6-4 few CASSEQGGTGELFF TGTGCCAGCAGTGAGCAGGGAGGCACCGGGGAGCTGTTTTTT
15 TRBD2 TRBJ2-3 TRBV10-1 NA CASSASGRPADTQYF TGCGCCAGCAGTGCTAGCGGGAGACCCGCAGATACGCAGTATTTT
14 TRBD2 TRBJ2-1 TRBV27 NA CASSFLADYNEQFF TGTGCCAGCAGTTTCCTAGCGGATTACAATGAGCAGTTCTTC
14 NA TRBJ2-3 TRBV5-1 NA CASSVDLAADTQYF TGCGCCAGCAGCGTCGACCTAGCAGCAGATACGCAGTATTTT
15 NA TRBJ1-2 TRBV5-1 many CASSLGLRANYGYTF TGCGCCAGCAGCCTGGGACTGAGAGCTAACTATGGCTACACCTTC
12 NA TRBJ1-5 TRBV30 NA CAWSTGNQPQHF TGTGCCTGGAGTACAGGGAATCAGCCCCAGCATTTT
16 NA TRBJ2-5 TRBV15 many CATSRGSRQFQETQYF TGTGCCACCAGCAGGGGATCGAGACAGTTTCAAGAGACCCAGTACTTC
13 TRBD1 TRBJ1-5 TRBV30 many CAWNDRDNQPQHF TGTGCCTGGAACGACAGGGACAATCAGCCCCAGCATTTT
13 NA TRBJ1-6 TRBV12-3/TRBV12-4 few CANSLAQSSPLHF TGTGCCAACAGTTTAGCGCAATCTTCACCCCTCCACTTT
14 NA TRBJ2-7 TRBV19 NA CASMSGGPSYEQYF TGTGCCAGTATGTCGGGTGGGCCCTCCTACGAGCAGTACTTC
12 NA TRBJ2-7 TRBV28 many CASSFGVYEQYF TGTGCCAGCAGTTTCGGAGTCTACGAGCAGTACTTC
15 TRBD2 TRBJ2-2 TRBV11-2 NA CASSSISGVTGELFF TGTGCCAGCAGCTCGATTAGCGGGGTAACCGGGGAGCTGTTTTTT
13 NA TRBJ2-3 TRBV12-3/TRBV12-4 few CASRRQGTDTQYF TGTGCCAGCAGAAGACAGGGCACAGATACGCAGTATTTT
12 NA TRBJ1-1 TRBV20-1 many CSARDWGTEAFF TGCAGTGCTAGAGATTGGGGGACTGAAGCTTTCTTT
12 NA TRBJ2-7 TRBV6-6 NA CASSYLNYEQYF TGTGCCAGCAGTTACCTAAACTACGAGCAGTACTTC